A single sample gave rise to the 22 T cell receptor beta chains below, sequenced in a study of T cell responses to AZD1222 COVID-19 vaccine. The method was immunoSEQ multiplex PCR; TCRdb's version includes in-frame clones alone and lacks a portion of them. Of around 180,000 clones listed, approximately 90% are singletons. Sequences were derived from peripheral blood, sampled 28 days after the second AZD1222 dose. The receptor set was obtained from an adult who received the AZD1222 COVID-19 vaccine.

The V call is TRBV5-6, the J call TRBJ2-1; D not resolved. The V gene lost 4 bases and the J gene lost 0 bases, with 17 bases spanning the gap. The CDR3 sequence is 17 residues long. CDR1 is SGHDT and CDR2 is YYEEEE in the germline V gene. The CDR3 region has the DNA TGTGCCAGCAGCCTGGAATATAGACTCAGCTCCTACAATGAGCAGTTCTTC. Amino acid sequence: CASSLEYRLSSYNEQFF. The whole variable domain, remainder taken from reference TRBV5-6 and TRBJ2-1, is DAGVTQSPTHLIKTRGQQVTLRCSPKSGHDTVSWYQQALGQGPQFIFQYYEEEERQRGNFPDRFSGHQFPNYSSELNVNALLLGDSALYLCASSLEYRLSSYNEQFFGPGTRLTVL.

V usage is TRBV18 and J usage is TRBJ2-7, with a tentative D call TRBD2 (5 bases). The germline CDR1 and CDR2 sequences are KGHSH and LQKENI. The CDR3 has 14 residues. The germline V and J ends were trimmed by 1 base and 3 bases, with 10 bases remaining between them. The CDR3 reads CASSPQSGNYEQYF. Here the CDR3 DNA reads TGTGCCAGCTCACCACAAAGCGGAAACTACGAGCAGTACTTC.

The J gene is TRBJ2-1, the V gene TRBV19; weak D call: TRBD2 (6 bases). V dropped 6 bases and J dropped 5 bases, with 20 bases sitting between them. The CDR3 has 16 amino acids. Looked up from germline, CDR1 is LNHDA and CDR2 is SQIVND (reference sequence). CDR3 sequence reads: CASRGTSALGDNEQFF. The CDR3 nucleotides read TGTGCCAGTAGGGGGACTTCGGCACTTGGAGACAATGAGCAGTTCTTC.

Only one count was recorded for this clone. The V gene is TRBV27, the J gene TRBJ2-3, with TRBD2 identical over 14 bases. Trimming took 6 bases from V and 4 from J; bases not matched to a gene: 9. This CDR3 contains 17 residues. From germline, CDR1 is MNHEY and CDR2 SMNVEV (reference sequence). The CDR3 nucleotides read TGTGCCAGCAGCCCTCGTGGACTAGCGGGAGGTTCAGATACGCAGTATTTT. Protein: CASSPRGLAGGSDTQYF.

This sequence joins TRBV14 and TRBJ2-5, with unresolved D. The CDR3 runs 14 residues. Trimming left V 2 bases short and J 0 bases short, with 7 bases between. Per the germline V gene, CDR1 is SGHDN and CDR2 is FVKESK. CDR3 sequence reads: CASSQRSNQETQYF. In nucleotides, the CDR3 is TGTGCCAGCAGCCAACGAAGTAACCAAGAGACCCAGTACTTC.

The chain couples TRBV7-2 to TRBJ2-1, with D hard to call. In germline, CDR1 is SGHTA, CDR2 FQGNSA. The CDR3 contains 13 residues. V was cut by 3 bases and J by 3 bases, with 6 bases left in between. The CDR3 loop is CASSFADYNEQFF. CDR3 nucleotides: TGTGCCAGCAGCTTTGCGGACTACAATGAGCAGTTCTTC.

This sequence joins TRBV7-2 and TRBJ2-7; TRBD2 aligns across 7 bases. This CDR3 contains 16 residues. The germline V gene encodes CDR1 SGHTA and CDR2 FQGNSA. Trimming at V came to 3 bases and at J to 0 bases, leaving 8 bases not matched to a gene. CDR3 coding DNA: TGTGCCAGCAGCTTGAACCCAGCGGGAACCTCCTACGAGCAGTACTTC. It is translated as CASSLNPAGTSYEQYF. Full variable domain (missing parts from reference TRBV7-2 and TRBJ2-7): GAGVSQSPSNKVTEKGKDVELRCDPISGHTALYWYRQSLGQGLEFLIYFQGNSAPDKSGLPSDRFSAERTGGSVSTLTIQRTQQEDSAVYLCASSLNPAGTSYEQYFGPGTRLTVT.

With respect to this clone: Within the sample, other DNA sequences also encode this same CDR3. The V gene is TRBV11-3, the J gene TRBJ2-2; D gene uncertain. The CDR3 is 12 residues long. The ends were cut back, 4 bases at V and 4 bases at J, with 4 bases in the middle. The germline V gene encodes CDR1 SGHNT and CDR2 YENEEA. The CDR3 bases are TGTGCCAGCAGCTCGCCCACCGGGGAGCTGTTTTTT. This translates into CASSSPTGELFF. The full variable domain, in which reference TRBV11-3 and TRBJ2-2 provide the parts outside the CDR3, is EAGVVQSPRYKIIEKKQPVAFWCNPISGHNTLYWYLQNLGQGPELLIRYENEEAVDDSQLPKDRFSAERLKGVDSTLKIQPAELGDSAVYLCASSSPTGELFFGEGSRLTVL.

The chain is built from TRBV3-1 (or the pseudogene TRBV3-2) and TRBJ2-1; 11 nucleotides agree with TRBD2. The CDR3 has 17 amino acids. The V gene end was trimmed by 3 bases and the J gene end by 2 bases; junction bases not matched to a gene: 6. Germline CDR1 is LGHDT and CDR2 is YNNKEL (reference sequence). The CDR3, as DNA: TGTGCCAGCAGCCAGGGTAGCGGGAGGGACCCCTACAATGAGCAGTTCTTC. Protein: CASSQGSGRDPYNEQFF.

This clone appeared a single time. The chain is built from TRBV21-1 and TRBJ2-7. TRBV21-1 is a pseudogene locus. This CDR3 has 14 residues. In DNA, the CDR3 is TGTGCCAGCAGCCAGACTGATAAGGGCCACGAGCAGTACTTC. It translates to CASSQTDKGHEQYF.

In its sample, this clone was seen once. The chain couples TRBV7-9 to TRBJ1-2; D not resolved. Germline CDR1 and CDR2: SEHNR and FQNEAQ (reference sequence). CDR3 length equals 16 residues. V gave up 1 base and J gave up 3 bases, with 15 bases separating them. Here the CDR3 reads CASSLGRRGRYYGYTF. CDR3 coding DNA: TGTGCCAGCAGCTTAGGCCGTCGAGGACGGTACTATGGCTACACCTTC.

In nucleotides, the CDR3 is TGTGCCAGCAGCGTAGGACAGGCTGACCAAGAGACCCAGTACTTC. The encoded protein is CASSVGQADQETQYF. The rearrangement links TRBV9 to TRBJ2-5; D possibly corresponds to TRBD1 (6 bases). CDR1 is SGDLS and CDR2 is YYNGEE in the germline V gene. V was pared by 0 bases and J by 0 bases, with 9 bases between. The CDR3 is made up of 15 amino acids.

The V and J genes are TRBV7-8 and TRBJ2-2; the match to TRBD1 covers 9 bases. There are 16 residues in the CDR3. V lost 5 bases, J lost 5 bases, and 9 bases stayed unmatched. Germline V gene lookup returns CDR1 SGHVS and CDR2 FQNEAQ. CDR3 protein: CASSPGTGRWTGELFF. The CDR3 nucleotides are TGTGCCAGCAGCCCCGGGACAGGGAGGTGGACCGGGGAGCTGTTTTTT.

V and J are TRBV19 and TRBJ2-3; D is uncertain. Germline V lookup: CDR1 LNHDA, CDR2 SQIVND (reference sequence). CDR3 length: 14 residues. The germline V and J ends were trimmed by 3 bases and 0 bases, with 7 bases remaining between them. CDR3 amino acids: CASSIGQSTDTQYF. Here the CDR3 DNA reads TGTGCCAGTAGTATCGGGCAGAGCACAGATACGCAGTATTTT.

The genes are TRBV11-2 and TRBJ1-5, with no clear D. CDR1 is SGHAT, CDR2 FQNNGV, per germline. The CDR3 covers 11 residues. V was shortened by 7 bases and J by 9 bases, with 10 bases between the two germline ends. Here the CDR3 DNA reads TGTGCCAGCATCCCGCGGGGGCCCCAGCATTTT. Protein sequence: CASIPRGPQHF.

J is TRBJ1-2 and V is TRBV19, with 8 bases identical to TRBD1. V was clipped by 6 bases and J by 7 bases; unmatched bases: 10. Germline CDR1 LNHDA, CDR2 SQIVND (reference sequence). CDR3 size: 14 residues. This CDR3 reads CASSHTDRGVGYTF. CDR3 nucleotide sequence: TGTGCCAGTAGCCATACCGACAGGGGTGTTGGCTACACCTTC. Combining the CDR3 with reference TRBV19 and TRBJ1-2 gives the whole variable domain DGGITQSPKYLFRKEGQNVTLSCEQNLNHDAMYWYRQDPGQGLRLIYYSQIVNDFQKGDIAEGYSVSREKKESFPLTVTSAQKNPTAFYLCASSHTDRGVGYTFGSGTRLTVV.

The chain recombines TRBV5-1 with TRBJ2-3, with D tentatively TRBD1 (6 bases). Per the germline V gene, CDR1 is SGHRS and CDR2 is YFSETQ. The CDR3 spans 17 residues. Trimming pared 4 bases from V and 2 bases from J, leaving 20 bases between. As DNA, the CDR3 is TGCGCCAGCAGCCGTCTTCTTAGGGGGACCTCCACAGATACGCAGTATTTT. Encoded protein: CASSRLLRGTSTDTQYF.

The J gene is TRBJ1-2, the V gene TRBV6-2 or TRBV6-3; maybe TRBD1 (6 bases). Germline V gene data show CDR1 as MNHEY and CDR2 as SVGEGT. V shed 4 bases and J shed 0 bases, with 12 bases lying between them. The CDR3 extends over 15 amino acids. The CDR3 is CASSSNTGTNYGYTF. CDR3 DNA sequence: TGTGCCAGCAGTTCCAACACAGGGACTAACTATGGCTACACCTTC.

The CDR3 DNA reads as TGTGCCATCAGTGCAGCGACGTCCTTCTACGAGCAGTACTTC. Translation: CAISAATSFYEQYF. V and J are TRBV10-3 and TRBJ2-7; D is ambiguous. Germline V gene data show CDR1 as ENHRY and CDR2 as SYGVKD. V was cut by 4 bases and J by 3 bases, with 13 bases left in between. The CDR3 is made up of 14 amino acids.

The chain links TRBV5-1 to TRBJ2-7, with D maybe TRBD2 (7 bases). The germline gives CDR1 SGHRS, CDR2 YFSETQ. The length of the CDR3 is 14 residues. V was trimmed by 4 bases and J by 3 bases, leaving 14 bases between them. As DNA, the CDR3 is TGCGCCAGCAGCCCTCGGGGAGGGGGCTACGAGCAGTACTTC. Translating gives CASSPRGGGYEQYF.

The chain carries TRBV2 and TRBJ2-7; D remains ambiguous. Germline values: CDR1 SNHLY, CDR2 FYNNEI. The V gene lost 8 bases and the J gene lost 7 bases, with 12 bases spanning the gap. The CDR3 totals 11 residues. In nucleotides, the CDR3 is TGTGCCAGCGACGAAAGGAATGAGCAGTACTTC. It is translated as CASDERNEQYF. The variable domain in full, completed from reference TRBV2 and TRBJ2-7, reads EPEVTQTPSHQVTQMGQEVILRCVPISNHLYFYWYRQILGQKVEFLVSFYNNEISEKSEIFDDQFSVERPDGSNFTLKIRSTKLEDSAMYFCASDERNEQYFGPGTRLTVT.

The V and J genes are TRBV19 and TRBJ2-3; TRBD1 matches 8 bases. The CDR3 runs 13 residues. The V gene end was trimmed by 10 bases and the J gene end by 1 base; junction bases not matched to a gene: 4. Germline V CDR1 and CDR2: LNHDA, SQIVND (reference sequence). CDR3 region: CATGDRRTDTQYF. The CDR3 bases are TGTGCCACCGGGGACAGGCGCACAGATACGCAGTATTTT.